This paragraph covers one TCR beta chain sequence. This record belongs to a study of control samples from healthy donors and cancer patients. Trimming removed 4 bases from V and 7 bases from J, with 15 bases in between. The CDR3 spans 15 residues. The germline gives CDR1 SGDLS, CDR2 YYNGEE. Clones were read by immunoSEQ multiplex PCR, and TCRdb kept only the in-frame ones, dropping some. Among over 100,000 clones listed, about nine tenths were seen once. The chain uses TRBV9 and TRBJ1-6, with D possibly TRBD1 on 5 matching bases. This receptor was taken from a man younger than 35 in good health. The sequenced sample was blood. CDR3 DNA: TGTGCCAGCAGCCCCATGGGAGGGGAAAATTCACCCCTCCACTTT. This sequence encodes CASSPMGGENSPLHF.